This TCR beta chain was sequenced in a study of cytomegalovirus exposure and HLA in healthy donors. Germline values: CDR1 SGHRS, CDR2 YFSETQ. V lost 1 base, J lost 3 bases, and 7 bases stayed unmatched. The CDR3 is 18 residues long. The PCR ran on 60 Vbeta and 13 Jbeta primers. Repertoires were generated with immunoSEQ multiplex PCR, while TCRdb's copy carries only in-frame clones and drops some. Recorded for this sample: about 130,000 clones. This rearrangement joins TRBV5-1 to TRBJ2-1, with 13 bases lining up with TRBD2. This TCR derives from a man between 18 and 29 years old in good health and CMV-seronegative. Sequenced sample: PBMCs. CDR3 nucleotides: TGCGCCAGCAGCTTGACTAGCGGGGGGGCCCACGTCTACAATGAGCAGTTCTTC. It yields the protein CASSLTSGGAHVYNEQFF.